This TCR beta chain comes out of a study of T cell responses to AZD1222 COVID-19 vaccine. Study-level results: At 160-218 and 743-854, vaccine-associated CD4 TCRs were dominant, and they spanned spike.

Here immunoSEQ multiplex PCR was the method, and the copy in TCRdb shows in-frame clones only, minus some. The profile shows more than 90,000 clones, about 82% of them singletons. J was trimmed by 3 bases and V by 1 base; bases with no gene match: 5. The CDR3 has 15 amino acids. CDR1 and CDR2 from the germline V gene are SGHTS and YDEGEE. Concerning this clone itself: Its cognate antigen is unknown.

The sample here was peripheral blood, taken on day 0 of AZD1222 vaccination. The gene calls are TRBV5-8 and TRBJ2-3, with 7 bases that match TRBD2. The sequence derives from an adult in good health. The CDR3 sequence is CASSLFGGGTDTQYF. Here the CDR3 DNA reads TGTGCCAGCAGCTTGTTTGGGGGAGGGACAGATACGCAGTATTTT.